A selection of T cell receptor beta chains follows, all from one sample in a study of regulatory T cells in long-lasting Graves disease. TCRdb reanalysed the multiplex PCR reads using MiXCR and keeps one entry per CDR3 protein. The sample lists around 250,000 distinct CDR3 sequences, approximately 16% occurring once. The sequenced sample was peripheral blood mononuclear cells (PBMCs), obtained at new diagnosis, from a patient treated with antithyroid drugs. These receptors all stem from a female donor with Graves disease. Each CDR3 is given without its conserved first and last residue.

ASSLTEKDTQY,TRBV7-3
ASSEAQGARTEAL,TRBV10-3
ASSPGGAGAYGYT,TRBV6-1
ASRLTSESREQY,TRBV12-3/TRBV12-4
ASSFSGTGGAEQY,TRBV5-4
ASSLAPTVAYGGYT,TRBV7-2
SARVAGSDYGYT,TRBV20-1
ASARVAYEQY,TRBV27
ASSRSGPSEYNEQF,TRBV18
ASSYSGAGYEQY,TRBV6-5
ASSDPGGEAF,TRBV10-1
ASCLGGTISTDTQY,TRBV13
ASTDGATNEKLF,TRBV19
SARVDIGAGEQY,TRBV20-1
ASSVGVGNTEAF,TRBV9
AWGGTSGTYNEQF,TRBV30
ASSQGLAGVWVYEQY,TRBV3-1
ASGLRRRYGYI,TRBV12-5
ASSYLAGEGEKLF,TRBV6-5